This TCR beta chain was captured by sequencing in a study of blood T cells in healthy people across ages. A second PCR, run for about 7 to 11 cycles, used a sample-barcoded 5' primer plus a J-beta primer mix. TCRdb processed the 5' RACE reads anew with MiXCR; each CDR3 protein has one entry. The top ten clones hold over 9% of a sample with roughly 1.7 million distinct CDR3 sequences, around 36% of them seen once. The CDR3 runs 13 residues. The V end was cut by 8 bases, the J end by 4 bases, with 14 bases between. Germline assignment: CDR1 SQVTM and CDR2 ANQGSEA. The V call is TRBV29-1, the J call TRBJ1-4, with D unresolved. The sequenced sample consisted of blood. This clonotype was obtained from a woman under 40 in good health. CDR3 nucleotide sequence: TGCAGCAGTAGAGGGAACGATAATGAAAAACTGTTTTTT. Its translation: CSSRGNDNEKLFF.